The present entry profiles one T cell receptor (beta chain) with its context. Its recognized antigen is unknown. Base qualities are not at hand, and no much larger clone is one base apart. This specimen comes from a study of high-grade serous ovarian cancer treatment subgroups (dated by TCRdb to the early 2020s). Describing the broader study: A mean of approximately 13,000 reads and about 7,500 unique TCR beta rearrangements per sample was generated by sequencing. The study examined TCR beta repertoires in high-grade serous ovarian cancer patients who were grouped under a laparoscopic triage algorithm by complete gross resection or by neoadjuvant chemotherapy response. The cohort comprised 30 or so patients: approximately 10 with no residual disease after primary surgery (R0), approximately 10 excellent NACT responders, and approximately 10 poor NACT responders. Each patient contributed one primary tumor and two metastatic tumor samples, giving some 97 samples in total.

The 90 to 95 tumor samples underwent high-throughput TCR profiling with ImmunoSEQ. Per the original workflow: To measure repertoire diversity, the metrics used were richness (unique productive sequences), clonality, evenness and relatedness, and the Bhattacharyya coefficient was used to assess similarity between samples. Conclusions stayed consistent in a sensitivity analysis that left out TCRs with fewer than two reads. TCRdb carries this immuneACCESS record with in-frame sequences only. Its versions omit some clonotypes, under half of them owing to an unresolved V gene in the studies checked, with the rest unexplained. For V, J and clone size, that table is used; D and trimming come from the DNA. The sample has more than 15,000 clones on record, about 68% of them singletons. The ten most abundant clones make up roughly 6.1% of the sample. Tumor samples were collected prior to definitive surgery or chemotherapy. The MD Anderson Biospecimen Extraction Resource handled genomic DNA extraction, while the MD Anderson Cancer Genomics Laboratory carried out the TCR sequencing.

The CDR1 and CDR2 encoded by the germline V gene are SGHRS and YFSETQ. At the junction V is shortened by 1 base and J by 7 bases, with 9 bases in between. There are 13 amino acids in the CDR3, from cysteine to phenylalanine inclusive. Here the CDR3 DNA is all that survives: 39 bases in frame from base 1. Points the paper makes about the study in general: Spatial information was not captured by bulk tumor TCR sequencing, so insight into HGSC tumor complexity and diversity was limited. The TCR repertoire analyses centered on CDR3, and CDR1 and CDR2 were not analyzed. Neoantigen level correlated positively with TCR clonal relatedness, and copy number variation and mutation load from whole-genome sequencing showed a positive trend with TCR clonal relatedness. Repertoire similarity ranging from about 0.095 to 0.8 was observed between tumors from the same patient, whereas almost no similarity was observed between different patients.

This receptor was taken from a human donor with high-grade serous ovarian cancer. The V and J genes are TRBV5-1 and TRBJ2-1; the D gene cannot be named for sure. Input material: tumor tissue. For the CDR3, the sequence is CASSLMSTNEQFF. The sequenced DNA is TGCGCCAGCAGCTTGATGAGTACTAATGAGCAGTTCTTC.